A single sample is the source of the 14 T cell receptor beta chains below, sequenced in a study of regulatory T cells in long-lasting Graves disease. Construction of TCR beta libraries relied on iRepertoire HTBI primers and on Arm-PCR targeting CDR3 regions. TCRdb re-analysed the multiplex PCR reads in MiXCR, keeping a single row per CDR3 protein. Here the sample spans fewer than 600,000 distinct CDR3 sequences, around a fifth being singletons. The time point was: persistent/refractory GD, antithyroid drugs over 5 years with positive TRAb. Extracted RNA from PBMCs served as the source of the TCR library. Sequences were derived from peripheral blood mononuclear cells (PBMCs), sampled when the disease was refractory, from a patient treated with antithyroid drugs. The source is a female donor with Graves disease.

This clonotype was counted many times. A junction boundary mismatches the germline segment, possibly from a read error. The chain employs TRBV20-1 and TRBJ2-7; 7 bases match TRBD2. CDR1 is DFQATT and CDR2 is SNEGSKA in the germline V gene (reference sequence). This CDR3 spans 8 amino acids. The CDR3, as DNA: TGCAGTGCAAGCGGGGTGCACTTC. This encodes CSASGVHF.

This clonotype was seen many times. This chain links TRBV30 with TRBJ1-1; D uncertain. Germline lookup yields CDR1 GTSNPN and CDR2 SVGIG (reference sequence). V was trimmed by 2 bases and J by 11 bases, leaving 12 bases between them. The length of the CDR3 is 11 residues. The CDR3 region has the DNA TGTGCCTGGAGTATGGCCATGGGGGCTTTCTTT. Translation gives CAWSMAMGAFF. Full variable domain (remainder filled in from reference TRBV30 and TRBJ1-1): SQTIHQWPATLVQPVGSPLSLECTVEGTSNPNLYWYRQAAGRGLQLLFYSVGIGQISSEVPQNLSASRPQDRQFILSSKKLLLSDSGFYLCAWSMAMGAFFGQGTRLTVV.

The chain is built from TRBV7-2 and TRBJ1-1; D uncertain. This CDR3 contains 17 residues. V was trimmed by 5 bases and J by 1 base, leaving 20 bases between them. Looked up from germline, CDR1 is SGHTA and CDR2 is FQGNSA. Here the CDR3 reads CASSPPAQEGSNTEAFF. CDR3 sequence (DNA): TGTGCCAGCAGCCCCCCAGCCCAGGAGGGATCGAACACTGAAGCTTTCTTT.

This clonotype was detected many times. This chain uses TRBV6-1 with TRBJ1-5; D possibly corresponds to TRBD1 (5 bases). V was shortened by 7 bases and J by 7 bases, with 20 bases between the two germline ends. The CDR3 is made up of 15 amino acids. Germline CDR1 and CDR2: MNHNS and SASEGT. The DNA of the CDR3 is TGTGCCAGCACGACAATTAGAGACAGAACCCAGCCCCAGCATTTT. Its protein product is CASTTIRDRTQPQHF.

The chain uses TRBV7-2 and TRBJ1-2; weak D call: TRBD1 (5 bases). Trimming removed 7 bases from V and 3 bases from J, with 15 bases in between. The germline gives CDR1 SGHTA, CDR2 FQGNSA. The CDR3 has 14 amino acids. The CDR3 protein is CASTPGGGDYGYTF. In DNA form, the CDR3 reads TGTGCCAGCACCCCTGGAGGAGGGGACTATGGCTACACCTTC.

This chain joins TRBV7-9 and TRBJ1-4; possible D gene TRBD1, 6 bases. V lost 1 base, J lost 1 base, and 10 bases lay in between. From germline, CDR1 is SEHNR and CDR2 FQNEAQ (reference sequence). This CDR3 spans 16 amino acids. The CDR3 spells CASSLGQAGTNEKLFF. CDR3 DNA sequence: TGTGCCAGCAGCTTAGGACAGGCAGGAACTAATGAAAAACTGTTTTTT.

This clonotype was detected ten times or more. This chain connects TRBV28 to TRBJ2-7; tentative D call: TRBD2 (6 bases). V was trimmed by 5 bases and J by 4 bases, leaving 18 bases between them. Per the germline V gene, CDR1 is MDHEN and CDR2 is SYDVKM. The CDR3 has 15 residues. The CDR3 reads CASSPPGAGKYEQYF. The CDR3 region has the DNA TGTGCCAGCAGTCCCCCCGGCGCGGGAAAATACGAGCAGTACTTC.

This clonotype has at least ten counts. J is TRBJ1-2 and V is TRBV20-1; 9 bases match TRBD1. This CDR3 comprises 15 residues. Germline CDR1 DFQATT, CDR2 SNEGSKA (reference sequence). Trimming removed 3 bases from V and 4 bases from J; junction bases left unmatched: 9. CDR3 loop: CSASPGQGGVYGYTF. The CDR3 nucleotides are TGCAGTGCTAGCCCGGGACAGGGCGGTGTCTATGGCTACACCTTC.

This clonotype was observed many times. The rearrangement joins TRBV2 to TRBJ2-7; 8 bases map to TRBD2. CDR1 is SNHLY, CDR2 FYNNEI, per germline. The CDR3 is 14 residues long. After removal of 4 bases from V and 3 bases from J, the junction contained 5 bases not matched to a gene. The CDR3 loop reads CASSGLAGVYEQYF. The CDR3, as DNA: TGTGCCAGCAGTGGCCTAGCGGGCGTCTACGAGCAGTACTTC.

This clonotype was counted ten times or more. This sequence joins TRBV28 and TRBJ1-3, with D possibly matching TRBD1 (5 bases). The CDR3 extends over 13 amino acids. V lost 2 bases and J 6 bases, leaving 8 bases between the germline ends. Germline V gene lookup returns CDR1 MDHEN and CDR2 SYDVKM. The CDR3 bases are TGTGCCAGCAGTTTAAGGACAATAAACACCATATATTTT. It translates to CASSLRTINTIYF.

The chain employs TRBV5-1 and TRBJ2-5; D gene unclear. From germline, CDR1 is SGHRS and CDR2 YFSETQ. Trimming cost V 8 bases and J 1 base, with 15 bases left between them. The length of the CDR3 is 14 residues. The CDR3 protein is CASSPDGSQETQYF. CDR3 nucleotide sequence: TGCGCCAGTTCTCCCGACGGCAGCCAAGAGACCCAGTACTTC. The variable domain in full, with the rest retrieved from reference TRBV5-1 and TRBJ2-5, is KAGVTQTPRYLIKTRGQQVTLSCSPISGHRSVSWYQQTPGQGLQFLFEYFSETQRNKGNFPGRFSGRQFSNSRSEMNVSTLELGDSALYLCASSPDGSQETQYFGPGTRLLVL.

This clonotype was picked up one time. The chain recombines TRBV27 with TRBJ2-3, with D possibly being TRBD2 (5 bases). This CDR3 contains 12 residues. V lost 6 bases and J lost 4, with 8 bases in between. Germline V gives CDR1 MNHEY, CDR2 SMNVEV (reference sequence). CDR3 protein: CASRLRADTQYF. CDR3 DNA: TGTGCCAGCAGGCTGAGGGCAGATACGCAGTATTTT.

There are many counts of this clonotype. This chain joins TRBV6-1 and TRBJ2-5; 9 positions agree with TRBD2. CDR1 and CDR2 from the germline V gene are MNHNS and SASEGT. J gave up 1 base and V 8 bases, and 2 bases lay outside the gene matches. The CDR3 totals 13 residues. The CDR3 sequence is CASARGGQETQYF. In nucleotides, the CDR3 is TGTGCCAGCGCGCGGGGGGGCCAAGAGACCCAGTACTTC.

This clonotype was found many times. The CDR3 DNA reads as TGTGCCAGCAGCTTCATGACAGGGACCACTGAAGCTTTCTTT. Translated: CASSFMTGTTEAFF. The V call is TRBV7-2, the J call TRBJ1-1; TRBD1 matches 7 bases. V lost 3 bases, J lost 4 bases, and 5 bases stayed unmatched. Germline V gene sequence: CDR1 SGHTA, CDR2 FQGNSA. CDR3 size: 14 residues.